This T cell receptor beta chain was captured by sequencing in a study of shared clonotypes between healthy human individuals. Study-wide results and caveats: Against clonotypes common to all four donors, non-shared ones had lower generation probabilities.

This table comes from immunoSEQ multiplex PCR, and its TCRdb copy is limited to in-frame clones, with some not included. The sample records 740,000 or so clones, roughly 73% being singletons. A word on this clone: Its matching antigen is unknown.

Trimming left V 8 bases short and J 2 bases short, with 12 bases between. The CDR3 has 14 residues. The germline gives CDR1 MDHEN, CDR2 SYDVKM. Sample: memory CD4+ T cells sorted from blood. Subset defined: CD45RA-negative fraction. V usage is TRBV28 and J usage is TRBJ2-2; TRBD2 might be the D (6 bases). The receptor comes from a woman in her thirties in good health. The CDR3, as DNA: TGTGCCAGCGGCGGGACTCGAAACACCGGGGAGCTGTTTTTT. Residues: CASGGTRNTGELFF.